The source of this T cell receptor beta chain is a study of blood T cell repertoires in COVID-19. Study context: COVID-19 samples, acute and convalescent, were from the United States, Italy and Spain. PBMCs, B-cell-depleted T cells, or T cells provided the cDNA or gDNA that made up the material.

Trimming left V 2 bases short and J 6 bases short, with 15 bases between. Germline values: CDR1 LGHDT, CDR2 YNNKEL (reference sequence). The CDR3 length is 15 residues. How the authors handled the data: Estimated nucleated cell counts came from reference gene primer amplification. Sequenced by immunoSEQ multiplex PCR; TCRdb stores in-frame clones only, minus some. V and J calls and clone size are copied from that table; D and trimming were computed from the DNA. The sample lists some 180,000 clones, approximately 90% occurring once. The TCR originated in a man in his fifties with COVID-19, enrolled during active disease. The sequenced material came from peripheral blood. The V and J genes are TRBV3-1 (or the pseudogene TRBV3-2) and TRBJ2-3; TRBD1 is a possible D gene (5 bases). Here the CDR3 reads CASSQFQESGDTQYF. CDR3 bases: TGTGCCAGCAGCCAATTTCAGGAGTCAGGGGATACGCAGTATTTT.